This TCR beta chain was documented in a study of identical twins. General study results and limits: Memory repertoires lacked the insertion deficit that abundant cord blood beta clonotypes showed.

This clonotype was detected many times. Its antigen is unknown. TCRdb recomputed calls from the 5' RACE reads with MiXCR, one row per CDR3 protein. The table records 600,000 to 800,000 distinct CDR3 sequences, around 21% of them present only once. The CDR3 is 11 residues long. V lost 6 bases, J lost 1 base, and 7 bases lay in between. Per the germline V gene, CDR1 is SQVTM and CDR2 is ANQGSEA. The same data also contributed to another study, on T cells expressing NK-cell markers. From that paper: With respect to HCMV, most of the eight sequenced donors were seropositive, and one was seronegative. Roughly 1.0-7.0% of CD8+ T cells in over five donors belonged to dominant NKG2C+ clonotypes.

This sequence joins TRBV29-1 and TRBJ2-7, with D maybe TRBD1 (6 bases). This receptor was obtained from a woman under 30 in good health. Sequenced material: PBMCs. CDR3 sequence reads: CSVGASYEQYF. The CDR3 DNA sequence: TGCAGCGTGGGGGCTTCCTACGAGCAGTACTTC.